These T cell receptor beta chains were read from a single sample in a study of blood T cell repertoires in COVID-19. Sequencing was performed with immunoSEQ multiplex PCR; in TCRdb, only in-frame clones are kept and a portion is missing. This table has 450,000 to 500,000 clones, roughly 85% appearing once. Source material: peripheral blood. The receptors come from a human donor in a cohort sampled during active COVID-19. The CDR3 runs from the conserved cysteine through the conserved F or W. D genes are given only for firm matches. Some rows have no size entry. The others give once, few or many, or a class for an expanded clone.

abundance: .; v_gene: TRBV19; len: 13; d_gene: .; j_gene: TRBJ1-5; CDR3aa: CASSPGVNQPQHF; CDR3nt: TGTGCCAGTAGCCCAGGGGTAAATCAGCCCCAGCATTTT
abundance: .; v_gene: TRBV4-1; len: 18; d_gene: TRBD2; j_gene: TRBJ2-3; CDR3aa: CASSQDGSSGSPSDTQYF; CDR3nt: TGCGCCAGCAGCCAAGACGGGTCTAGCGGGAGTCCGTCAGATACGCAGTATTTT
abundance: .; v_gene: TRBV19; len: 17; d_gene: TRBD2; j_gene: TRBJ2-3; CDR3aa: CASTPMGGNLNTDTQYF; CDR3nt: TGTGCCAGTACCCCTATGGGAGGGAACCTTAACACAGATACGCAGTATTTT
abundance: few; v_gene: TRBV7-2; len: 16; d_gene: TRBD1; j_gene: TRBJ1-2; CDR3aa: CASSFRGGDRTIGYTF; CDR3nt: TGTGCCAGCAGCTTCCGAGGCGGGGACAGGACTATCGGCTACACCTTC
abundance: once; v_gene: TRBV6-5; len: 13; d_gene: TRBD2; j_gene: TRBJ2-1; CDR3aa: CASRWTSASEQFF; CDR3nt: TGTGCCAGCAGGTGGACTAGCGCGAGTGAGCAGTTCTTC
abundance: .; v_gene: TRBV9; len: 13; d_gene: .; j_gene: TRBJ2-7; CDR3aa: CASSGTSKYEQYF; CDR3nt: TGTGCCAGCAGCGGCACTAGTAAATACGAGCAGTACTTC
abundance: .; v_gene: TRBV27; len: 15; d_gene: TRBD1; j_gene: TRBJ1-2; CDR3aa: CASSGPGGKYYGYTF; CDR3nt: TGTGCCAGCAGTGGACCAGGGGGGAAATACTATGGCTACACCTTC
abundance: .; v_gene: TRBV19; len: 14; d_gene: .; j_gene: TRBJ1-6; CDR3aa: CASSHEGARSPLHF; CDR3nt: TGTGCCAGTAGTCACGAAGGGGCGAGGTCACCCCTCCACTTT
abundance: few; v_gene: TRBV28; len: 15; d_gene: TRBD1; j_gene: TRBJ2-4; CDR3aa: CASSQPGQGIHIQYF; CDR3nt: TGTGCCAGCAGTCAGCCGGGACAGGGCATACACATTCAGTACTTC
abundance: .; v_gene: TRBV5-1; len: 15; d_gene: TRBD1; j_gene: TRBJ1-2; CDR3aa: CASSLDGQGYYGYTF; CDR3nt: TGCGCCAGCAGCTTGGACGGACAGGGATACTATGGCTACACCTTC
abundance: .; v_gene: TRBV7-3; len: 16; d_gene: TRBD1; j_gene: TRBJ1-3; CDR3aa: CASSSPGQGRENTIYF; CDR3nt: TGTGCCAGCAGCTCTCCCGGACAGGGTAGGGAAAACACCATATATTTT
abundance: .; v_gene: TRBV6-5; len: 16; d_gene: TRBD2; j_gene: TRBJ2-7; CDR3aa: CASSYSSTSVIYEQYF; CDR3nt: TGTGCCAGCAGTTACTCGAGCACTAGCGTCATCTACGAGCAGTACTTC
abundance: .; v_gene: TRBV30; len: 12; d_gene: .; j_gene: TRBJ1-1; CDR3aa: CAWSLSNTEAFF; CDR3nt: TGTGCCTGGAGTTTATCGAACACTGAAGCTTTCTTT
abundance: .; v_gene: TRBV6-2/TRBV6-3; len: 15; d_gene: TRBD2; j_gene: TRBJ2-5; CDR3aa: CASSKLAGGWKTQYF; CDR3nt: TGTGCCAGCAGCAAACTAGCGGGAGGCTGGAAGACCCAGTACTTC
abundance: .; v_gene: TRBV5-5; len: 15; d_gene: TRBD1; j_gene: TRBJ1-5; CDR3aa: CASSSQGASNQPQHF; CDR3nt: TGTGCCAGCAGCTCCCAGGGGGCTAGCAATCAGCCCCAGCATTTT
abundance: .; v_gene: TRBV5-4; len: 14; d_gene: .; j_gene: TRBJ2-5; CDR3aa: CASSPGGIKETQYF; CDR3nt: TGTGCCAGCAGCCCCGGGGGAATAAAAGAGACCCAGTACTTC
abundance: once; v_gene: TRBV15; len: 14; d_gene: TRBD1; j_gene: TRBJ2-3; CDR3aa: CATSTQGGTDTQYF; CDR3nt: TGTGCCACCAGCACACAGGGGGGTACAGATACGCAGTATTTT
abundance: once; v_gene: TRBV30; len: 13; d_gene: .; j_gene: TRBJ2-7; CDR3aa: CAWNKGQIYEQYF; CDR3nt: TGTGCCTGGAACAAAGGACAGATCTACGAGCAGTACTTC
abundance: many; v_gene: TRBV29-1; len: 14; d_gene: TRBD1; j_gene: TRBJ1-1; CDR3aa: CSVERDRGNTEAFF; CDR3nt: TGCAGCGTTGAAAGGGACAGGGGCAACACTGAAGCTTTCTTT
abundance: once; v_gene: TRBV7-2; len: 18; d_gene: TRBD2; j_gene: TRBJ2-5; CDR3aa: CASSSRLAGGPVKETQYF; CDR3nt: TGTGCCAGCAGCTCCCGGCTAGCGGGAGGGCCCGTGAAAGAGACCCAGTACTTC
abundance: .; v_gene: TRBV19; len: 19; d_gene: TRBD2; j_gene: TRBJ2-1; CDR3aa: CASSIGPAALAGDYNEQFF; CDR3nt: TGTGCCAGTAGTATAGGCCCCGCGGCCCTAGCGGGGGACTACAATGAGCAGTTCTTC
abundance: .; v_gene: TRBV6-5; len: 13; d_gene: .; j_gene: TRBJ1-2; CDR3aa: CASSYLGQYGYTF; CDR3nt: TGTGCCAGCAGTTATTTGGGCCAATATGGCTACACCTTC
abundance: .; v_gene: TRBV2; len: 14; d_gene: .; j_gene: TRBJ1-5; CDR3aa: CASSDDSSNQPQHF; CDR3nt: TGTGCCAGCAGTGATGACAGTAGCAATCAGCCCCAGCATTTT
abundance: .; v_gene: TRBV4-2; len: 15; d_gene: TRBD1; j_gene: TRBJ1-5; CDR3aa: CASSQDRDRDQPQHF; CDR3nt: TGTGCCAGCAGCCAAGATCGGGACAGGGATCAGCCCCAGCATTTT
abundance: once; v_gene: TRBV5-5; len: 16; d_gene: TRBD1; j_gene: TRBJ1-2; CDR3aa: CASSLAVGTGAYGYTF; CDR3nt: TGTGCCAGCAGCTTGGCCGTTGGGACAGGGGCTTATGGCTACACCTTC
abundance: .; v_gene: TRBV11-3; len: 12; d_gene: .; j_gene: TRBJ2-1; CDR3aa: CASSLEGGEQFF; CDR3nt: TGTGCCAGCAGCTTAGAAGGCGGCGAGCAGTTCTTC
abundance: .; v_gene: TRBV11-3; len: 16; d_gene: TRBD1; j_gene: TRBJ1-5; CDR3aa: CASSLESGGSNQPQHF; CDR3nt: TGTGCCAGCAGCTTAGAGTCAGGGGGCAGCAATCAGCCCCAGCATTTT
abundance: .; v_gene: TRBV4-2; len: 15; d_gene: .; j_gene: TRBJ1-2; CDR3aa: CASSRNSEGIRGYTF; CDR3nt: TGTGCCAGCAGCCGTAATAGCGAGGGAATCCGTGGCTACACCTTC
abundance: once; v_gene: TRBV27; len: 18; d_gene: TRBD2; j_gene: TRBJ2-1; CDR3aa: CASSSGLAGKSSYNEQFF; CDR3nt: TGTGCCAGCAGTTCGGGACTAGCGGGAAAGAGCTCCTACAATGAGCAGTTCTTC
abundance: .; v_gene: TRBV19; len: 16; d_gene: .; j_gene: TRBJ1-2; CDR3aa: CASTAEGFLRPYGYTF; CDR3nt: TGTGCCAGTACCGCTGAGGGATTTTTAAGGCCCTATGGCTACACCTTC
abundance: .; v_gene: TRBV29-1; len: 14; d_gene: .; j_gene: TRBJ2-3; CDR3aa: CSVPGLEGTDTQYF; CDR3nt: TGCAGCGTCCCCGGACTCGAGGGCACAGATACGCAGTATTTT
abundance: .; v_gene: TRBV5-1; len: 12; d_gene: TRBD1; j_gene: TRBJ1-2; CDR3aa: CASSRTGGGYTF; CDR3nt: TGCGCCAGCAGCAGGACAGGGGGAGGCTACACCTTC
abundance: .; v_gene: TRBV28; len: 13; d_gene: .; j_gene: TRBJ1-2; CDR3aa: CASRSPGANGYTF; CDR3nt: TGTGCCAGCAGGTCCCCAGGGGCCAATGGCTACACCTTC
abundance: .; v_gene: TRBV4-1; len: 21; d_gene: TRBD1; j_gene: TRBJ1-1; CDR3aa: CASSQEPGTARILRMNTEAFF; CDR3nt: TGCGCCAGCAGCCAAGAACCCGGGACAGCCCGCATCCTGCGTATGAACACTGAAGCTTTCTTT
abundance: .; v_gene: TRBV27; len: 16; d_gene: TRBD2; j_gene: TRBJ2-1; CDR3aa: CASSARLAGKNNEQFF; CDR3nt: TGTGCCAGCAGTGCCCGACTAGCGGGGAAAAACAATGAGCAGTTCTTC
abundance: .; v_gene: TRBV10-3; len: 14; d_gene: TRBD2; j_gene: TRBJ2-3; CDR3aa: CAISAGTSGDTQYF; CDR3nt: TGTGCCATCAGCGCTGGGACTAGCGGTGATACGCAGTATTTT
abundance: .; v_gene: TRBV27; len: 14; d_gene: .; j_gene: TRBJ2-5; CDR3aa: CASSFDGRGGTQYF; CDR3nt: TGTGCCAGCAGTTTTGACGGGAGAGGTGGGACCCAGTACTTC
abundance: few; v_gene: TRBV20-1; len: 13; d_gene: .; j_gene: TRBJ1-5; CDR3aa: CSASQQAREPQHF; CDR3nt: TGCAGTGCTAGTCAACAGGCTCGGGAGCCCCAGCATTTT
abundance: .; v_gene: TRBV27; len: 15; d_gene: TRBD1; j_gene: TRBJ1-5; CDR3aa: CASRGTGGINQPQHF; CDR3nt: TGTGCCAGCAGGGGGACAGGGGGAATCAATCAGCCCCAGCATTTT
abundance: .; v_gene: TRBV5-1; len: 15; d_gene: TRBD1; j_gene: TRBJ2-5; CDR3aa: CASSLGQGSQETQYF; CDR3nt: TGCGCCAGCAGCTTGGGACAGGGATCACAAGAGACCCAGTACTTC